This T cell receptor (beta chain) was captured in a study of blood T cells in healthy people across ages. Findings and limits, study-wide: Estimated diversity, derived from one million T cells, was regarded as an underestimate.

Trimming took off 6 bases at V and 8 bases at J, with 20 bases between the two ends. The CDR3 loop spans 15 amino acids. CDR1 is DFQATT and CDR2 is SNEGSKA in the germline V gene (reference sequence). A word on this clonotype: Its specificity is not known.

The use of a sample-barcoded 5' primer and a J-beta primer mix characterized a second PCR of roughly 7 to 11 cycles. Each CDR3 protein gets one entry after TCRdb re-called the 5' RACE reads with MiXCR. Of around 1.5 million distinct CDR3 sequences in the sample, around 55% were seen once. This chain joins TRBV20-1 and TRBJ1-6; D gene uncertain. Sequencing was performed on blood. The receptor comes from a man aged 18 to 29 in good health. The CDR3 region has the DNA TGCAGTGCCAACCTGGGAGGCCGTTTGGATTCACCCCTCCACTTT. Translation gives CSANLGGRLDSPLHF.